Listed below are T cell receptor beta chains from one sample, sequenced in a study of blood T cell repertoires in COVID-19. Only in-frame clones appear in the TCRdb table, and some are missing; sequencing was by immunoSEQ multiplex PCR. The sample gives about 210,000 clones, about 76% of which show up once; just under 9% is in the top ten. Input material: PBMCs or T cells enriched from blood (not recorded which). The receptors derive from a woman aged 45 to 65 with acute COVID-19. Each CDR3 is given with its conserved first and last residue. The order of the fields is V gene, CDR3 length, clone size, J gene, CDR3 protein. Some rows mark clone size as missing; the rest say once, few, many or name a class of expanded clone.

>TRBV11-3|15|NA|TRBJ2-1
CASSLGQGSYNEQFF
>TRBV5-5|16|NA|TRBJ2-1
CASSLGYGGGYNEQFF
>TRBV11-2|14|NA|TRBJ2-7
CASSLSGVIYEQYF
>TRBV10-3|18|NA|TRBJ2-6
CAISENPGLASGANVLTF
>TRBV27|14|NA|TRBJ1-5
CASSKGQSNQPQHF
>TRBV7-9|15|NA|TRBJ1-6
CASRRGTGVHSPLHF
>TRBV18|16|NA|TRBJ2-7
CASSPMGEAGSYEQYF
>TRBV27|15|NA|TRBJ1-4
CASSPSGTGDEKLFF
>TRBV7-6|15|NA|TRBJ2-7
CASSPSSGSSYEQYF
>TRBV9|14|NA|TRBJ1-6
CASSVTAYNSPLHF
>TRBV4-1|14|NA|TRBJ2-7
CASSQGQDIYEQYF
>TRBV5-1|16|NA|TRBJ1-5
CASSPTTGVSNQPQHF
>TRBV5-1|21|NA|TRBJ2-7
CASSRTAVLGTGKRERNEQYF
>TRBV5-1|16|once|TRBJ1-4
CASTGTGGPTNEKLFF
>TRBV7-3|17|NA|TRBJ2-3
CASSLSFRVTSTDTQYF
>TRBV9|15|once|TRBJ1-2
CASSVSAVKAGGYTF
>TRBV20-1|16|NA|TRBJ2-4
CSASSLAGGLRNIQYF
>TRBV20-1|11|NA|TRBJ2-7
CSARNSYEQYF
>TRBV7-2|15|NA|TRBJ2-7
CASSLSPVSSYEQYF
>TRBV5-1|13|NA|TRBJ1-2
CASSADSRYGYTF
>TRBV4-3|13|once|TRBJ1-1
CASSPGQGGAAFF
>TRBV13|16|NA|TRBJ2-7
CASSFSGRGGHNEQYF
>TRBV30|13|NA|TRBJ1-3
CAWNSDRGLTIYF
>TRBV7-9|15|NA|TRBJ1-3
CASSPSGASGNTIYF
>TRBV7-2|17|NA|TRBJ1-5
CASSLGQGFSANQPQHF
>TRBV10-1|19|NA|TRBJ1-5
CASSHRINRVWMSNQPQHF
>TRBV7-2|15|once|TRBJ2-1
CASSRGEVPYNEQFF
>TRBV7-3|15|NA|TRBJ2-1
CASSYSVSSYNEQFF
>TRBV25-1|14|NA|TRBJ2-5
CASSDTGGTETQYF
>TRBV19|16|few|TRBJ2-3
CASSRDSQVMQDTQYF
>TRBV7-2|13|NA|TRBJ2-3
CASSPREGDKEYF